A selection of T cell receptor beta chains follows, all from one sample in a study of blood T cell repertoires in COVID-19. Here immunoSEQ multiplex PCR was the method, and the copy in TCRdb shows in-frame clones only, minus some. The table has 470,000 or so clones, 70% to 90% seen once; the top ten hold approximately 3.4%. Sequenced material: peripheral blood. The receptors were gathered from a human donor in a cohort sampled during active COVID-19. Each CDR3 is given with its conserved first and last residue.

>TRBV6-5|TRBJ1-1
CASSYSDPGENTEAFF
>TRBV6-5|TRBJ1-1
CASSSRDTASEAFF
>TRBV5-1|TRBJ1-2
CASSFPGQGADGYTF
>TRBV28|TRBJ1-3
CASSLQTVGNTIYF
>TRBV6-2/TRBV6-3|TRBJ1-2
CASSTGGSPLYGYTF
>TRBV28|TRBJ2-3
CASSGRGGPDTQYF
>TRBV27|TRBJ1-1
CASSFTGAGQAFF
>TRBV6-5|TRBJ1-6
CASSFLTGSNSPLHF
>TRBV6-5|TRBJ2-5
CASIPAGARETQYF
>TRBV5-1|TRBJ2-3
CASSLEGQGIDTQYF
>TRBV7-8|TRBJ1-6
CASSLFSVNNSPLHF
>TRBV7-9|TRBJ1-1
CASSLRQGGTEAFF
>TRBV15|TRBJ1-2
CATSRVGQGSGGYTF
>TRBV7-6|TRBJ2-5
CASSPDVRRQETQYF
>TRBV23-1|TRBJ2-1
CASSQGAGSSYNEQLGKDEQFF
>TRBV27|TRBJ2-3
CASSGTSGTDTQYF
>TRBV7-9|TRBJ1-4
CASTLGQSTNEKLFF
>TRBV5-1|TRBJ2-4
CASSSGGAKNIQYF
>TRBV23-1|TRBJ1-4
CASSQSYQDSLNEKLFF
>TRBV6-1|TRBJ1-4
CASSELRGSNEKLFF
>TRBV4-1|TRBJ1-4
CASSQEAGPANEKLFF
>TRBV28|TRBJ2-3
CASSFRGTTADTQYF
>TRBV30|TRBJ2-5
CASATSGRVMTQYF
>TRBV9|TRBJ2-1
CASSASGGGKQFF
>TRBV5-1|TRBJ2-3
CASSSRDLSTDTQYF
>TRBV24-1|TRBJ1-2
CATSDPGTGGSYTF
>TRBV9|TRBJ2-6
CASSAPGRSGANVLTF
>TRBV9|TRBJ1-6
CASSASASPLHF
>TRBV29-1|TRBJ2-2
CSVEPTGPNTGELFF